This entry features one TCR beta chain sequence. Antigen specificity is unknown. The data are from a study of intratumoral heterogeneity in liver cancer. Study details: The median patient age was around 60 years, and most were male.

Points from the study as a whole: Tumor-infiltrating lymphocytes were acknowledged as under-represented in the sampling.

Patients had early-stage hepatocellular carcinoma, untreated before resection. The repertoire was sequenced with immunoSEQ multiplex PCR; TCRdb's copy has only in-frame clones and lacks some. The repertoire consists of about 20,000 clones, with around 78% occurring once and the leading ten covering 17%. V shed 3 bases and J 4 bases; nucleotides not matched to a gene: 6. Germline V gene lookup returns CDR1 LGHDT and CDR2 YNNKEL (reference sequence). This CDR3 has 15 residues. The sequence came from a woman between 65 and 79 years old with hepatocellular carcinoma. This chain connects TRBV3-1 (or the pseudogene TRBV3-2) to TRBJ2-5, with 9 bases identical to TRBD2. The starting material was tumor-adjacent normal tissue, obtained before any cancer treatment. CDR3: CASSHPISGRETQYF. The CDR3, as DNA: TGTGCCAGCAGCCACCCCATTAGCGGGAGAGAGACCCAGTACTTC.